A single sample gave rise to the 29 T cell receptor beta chains below, sequenced in a study of identical twins. TCRdb analysed the 5' RACE reads with MiXCR anew, one entry per CDR3 protein. In the table there are 570,000 or so distinct CDR3 sequences, 9.5% to 10% of which are singletons. The same specimen was also included in a second study, on yellow fever vaccine responses in identical twins.

The sample was PBMCs. The source of these receptors is a woman aged 18-29 years in good health.

Here the CDR3 reads CASRLEGPLHF. The CDR3 DNA is TGTGCCAGCAGATTGGAGGGGCCCCTCCACTTT. The V gene is TRBV3-1, the J gene TRBJ1-6, with TRBD1 as a possible D gene (5 bases). The CDR3 runs to 11 residues. V was cut by 6 bases and J by 13 bases, with 10 bases left in between. Per the germline V gene, CDR1 is LGHDT and CDR2 is YNNKEL (reference sequence). Combining the CDR3 with reference TRBV3-1 and TRBJ1-6 gives the whole variable domain DTAVSQTPKYLVTQMGNDKSIKCEQNLGHDTMYWYKQDSKKFLKIMFSYNNKELIINETVPNRFSPKSPDKAHLNLHINSLELGDSAVYFCASRLEGPLHFGNGTRLTVT.

The CDR3 nucleotides read TGTGCCAGCAGTTCTCCGGGACTAGCGGGAGCTGGGGCCAACGTCCTGACTTTC. It codes for CASSSPGLAGAGANVLTF. The rearrangement uses TRBV28 and TRBJ2-6; 14 nucleotides align to TRBD2. V shed 4 bases, J shed 2 bases, and the junction held 4 bases outside the gene matches. Germline V gene sequence: CDR1 MDHEN, CDR2 SYDVKM. The CDR3 has 18 residues.

The V gene is TRBV7-9, the J gene TRBJ2-7; D ambiguous. V was clipped by 1 base and J by 2 bases, with 15 bases between them. CDR3 size: 16 residues. Germline-derived CDR1 and CDR2 are SEHNR and FQNEAQ (reference sequence). Here the CDR3 reads CASSLVHGYYTYEQYF. Written as DNA, the CDR3 is TGTGCCAGCAGCTTAGTCCACGGGTATTATACCTACGAGCAGTACTTC.

This clonotype was counted ten times or more. This chain connects TRBV10-2 to TRBJ2-7, with TRBD1 matching over 8 bases. The J segment lost 1 base and the V segment lost 8 bases, leaving 7 bases of the junction unmatched. Germline V lookup: CDR1 WSHSY, CDR2 SAAADI. This CDR3 comprises 14 residues. In nucleotides, the CDR3 is TGCGCCAGCTATCGAGGACAGGGTTCCTACGAGCAGTACTTC. Translated, it gives CASYRGQGSYEQYF.

This clonotype has a handful of counts. The chain joins TRBV28 to TRBJ2-7; no clear D gene. V was cut by 7 bases and J by 4 bases, with 14 bases left in between. Germline V gene data show CDR1 as MDHEN and CDR2 as SYDVKM. The CDR3 sequence is 13 residues long. CDR3 in DNA: TGTGCCAGCACCCCTGGATACGGGTACGAGCAGTACTTC. Encoded protein: CASTPGYGYEQYF.

The gene calls are TRBV20-1 and TRBJ2-7; the match to TRBD1 covers 8 bases. Per the germline V gene, CDR1 is DFQATT and CDR2 is SNEGSKA (reference sequence). CDR3 length equals 15 residues. The CDR3 loop reads CSVGGPGTGAYEQYF. The CDR3 DNA follows: TGCAGCGTAGGGGGGCCCGGGACAGGAGCCTACGAGCAGTACTTC.

This clonotype was recorded many times. This chain joins TRBV6-4 and TRBJ2-1; D remains unclear. Germline V gives CDR1 MRHNA, CDR2 SNTAGT. V was shortened by 3 bases and J by 1 base, with 4 bases between the two germline ends. CDR3 length: 13 amino acids. The CDR3 DNA follows: TGTGCCAGCAGTGAGAGTTCCTACAATGAGCAGTTCTTC. Residues: CASSESSYNEQFF.

The rearrangement uses TRBV20-1 and TRBJ2-3; TRBD2 matches at 9 bases. Germline loops: CDR1 DFQATT, CDR2 SNEGSKA (reference sequence). With 1 base clipped from V and 5 bases from J, the junction kept 7 bases outside the gene matches. The CDR3 has 15 amino acids. The CDR3 loop is CSARAASGAGDTQYF. The CDR3 DNA follows: TGCAGTGCTAGAGCGGCTAGCGGGGCGGGAGATACGCAGTATTTT.

This clonotype was seen many times. V is TRBV7-8 and J is TRBJ1-2; possible D gene TRBD1, 5 bases. Deletions cut 1 base from V and 5 bases from J, with 14 bases between. Germline loops: CDR1 SGHVS, CDR2 FQNEAQ. The CDR3 runs 15 residues. The DNA for the CDR3 is TGTGCCAGCAGCTTAGATGGGGGTGTAGGGTATGGCTACACCTTC. This codes for CASSLDGGVGYGYTF.

This clonotype was detected many times. CDR3 nucleotide sequence: TGCAGCGAATTCGAGCAGTACTTC. Translated, it gives CSEFEQYF. This rearrangement joins TRBV29-1 to TRBJ2-7; unclear D gene. From germline, CDR1 is SQVTM and CDR2 ANQGSEA. This CDR3 region has 8 residues. Trimming removed 7 bases from V and 6 bases from J, with 4 bases in between.

The chain is built from TRBV5-5 and TRBJ2-1; D may match TRBD1 or TRBD2 (5 bases each). The CDR3 runs 16 residues. Per germline, CDR1 SGHKS and CDR2 YYEKEE (reference sequence). Trimming cost V 2 bases and J 4 bases, with 16 bases left between them. For the CDR3, the DNA is TGTGCCAGCAGCTTAGTTTTGGGGGAGCAGTACAATGAGCAGTTCTTC. Its protein is CASSLVLGEQYNEQFF.

This clonotype has a handful of counts. The chain combines TRBV18 with TRBJ1-5, with D perhaps TRBD1 (6 bases). There are 13 residues in the CDR3. The ends were cut back, 5 bases at V and 6 bases at J, with 11 bases in the middle. Germline V gene lookup returns CDR1 KGHSH and CDR2 LQKENI. The CDR3 nucleotides read TGTGCCAGCTCAATGGGGGGCCCTCAGCCCCAGCATTTT. Translated: CASSMGGPQPQHF.

This clonotype was picked up a small number of times. V usage is TRBV12-3 or TRBV12-4 and J usage is TRBJ2-7; TRBD1 aligns across 10 bases. The CDR3 contains 15 residues. Trimming at V came to 3 bases and at J to 3 bases, leaving 5 bases not matched to a gene. This CDR3 is CASSFPGQGFYEQYF. The CDR3 DNA is TGTGCCAGCAGTTTCCCGGGACAGGGGTTCTACGAGCAGTACTTC.

As concerns this clonotype: Here the CDR3 omits its conserved ending phenylalanine or tryptophan, so a read error is the likely source. J is TRBJ2-7 and V is TRBV11-2; D remains unclear. V was shortened by 3 bases and J by 5 bases, with 8 bases between the two germline ends. The CDR3 extends over 12 amino acids. Germline V gives CDR1 SGHAT, CDR2 FQNNGV. The CDR3 loop is CASSFLGHEQYL. The CDR3 DNA follows: TGTGCCAGCAGCTTTCTTGGCCACGAGCAGTACTTA.

V gene TRBV6-5 combines with J gene TRBJ2-6; 7 bases map to TRBD1. J gave up 1 base and V 4 bases, and 7 bases lay outside the gene matches. Germline V CDR1 and CDR2: MNHEY, SVGAGI. CDR3 size: 17 residues. The CDR3 DNA reads as TGTGCCAGCAGTTCCCCGGGACAGTTTTCTGGGGCCAACGTCCTGACTTTC. Translating it yields CASSSPGQFSGANVLTF.

This clonotype was seen a few times. The chain joins TRBV7-8 to TRBJ2-7, with 11 bases fitting TRBD2. Germline V gives CDR1 SGHVS, CDR2 FQNEAQ. Unmatched junction bases numbered 6, after V lost 5 bases and J lost 0 bases. The CDR3 has 16 residues. The CDR3 DNA reads TGTGCCAGCAGCAAAACTAGCGGGGGATTCTCCTACGAGCAGTACTTC. Translation: CASSKTSGGFSYEQYF.

The chain carries TRBV20-1 and TRBJ1-1; D not resolved. V was clipped by 1 base and J by 0 bases, with 6 bases between them. Germline CDR1 DFQATT, CDR2 SNEGSKA (reference sequence). The CDR3 totals 13 residues. The CDR3 DNA reads TGCAGTGCTAGAGTAGCCATGAACACTGAAGCTTTCTTT. This gives the protein CSARVAMNTEAFF.

The J gene is TRBJ2-7, the V gene TRBV30, with 9 bases identical to TRBD1. This CDR3 spans 12 amino acids. V lost 5 bases and J lost 2; bases outside the gene matches: 1. CDR1 is GTSNPN and CDR2 is SVGIG in the germline V gene (reference sequence). For the CDR3, the DNA is TGTGCCTGGGGGACAGGGCCCTACGAGCAGTACTTC. As protein: CAWGTGPYEQYF.

This clonotype was detected ten times or more. The chain combines TRBV12-3 or TRBV12-4 with TRBJ2-1; possible D gene TRBD1, 6 bases. The ends were cut back, 5 bases at V and 8 bases at J, with 22 bases in the middle. There are 16 residues in the CDR3. This CDR3 reads CASSLPGQQLSDEQFF. CDR3 bases: TGTGCCAGCAGTCTACCGGGACAACAGTTATCGGATGAGCAGTTCTTC.

This clonotype was detected a few times. The V gene is TRBV2, the J gene TRBJ2-1; 9 nucleotides line up with TRBD1. Germline V gene sequence: CDR1 SNHLY, CDR2 FYNNEI. V was clipped by 7 bases and J by 0 bases; unmatched bases: 4. This CDR3 region has 15 residues. Here the CDR3 DNA reads TGTGCCAGCACCCGGACAGGGGTCTCCTACAATGAGCAGTTCTTC. This codes for CASTRTGVSYNEQFF.

The chain joins TRBV25-1 to TRBJ2-1, with 9 positions matching TRBD1. Trimming removed 4 bases from V and 8 bases from J; junction bases left unmatched: 6. This CDR3 spans 14 amino acids. CDR1 MGHDK and CDR2 SYGVNS come from the germline V gene. The CDR3 DNA reads as TGTGCCAGCAGTGCAGGACAGGGGTCGCATGAGCAGTTCTTC. This gives the protein CASSAGQGSHEQFF.

This clonotype was counted many times. The chain couples TRBV6-1 to TRBJ1-1, with 8 bases lining up with TRBD1. The CDR3 is made up of 15 amino acids. Germline V gene lookup returns CDR1 MNHNS and CDR2 SASEGT. The ends lost 5 bases at V and 0 bases at J; junction bases unmatched: 5. The CDR3 DNA sequence: TGTGCCAGCAGTCCAGACAGGGGCGTGAACACTGAAGCTTTCTTT. Protein sequence: CASSPDRGVNTEAFF.

The chain couples TRBV30 to TRBJ2-1; D is undetermined. This CDR3 is 16 amino acids long. The V end was cut by 0 bases, the J end by 4 bases, with 16 bases between. Germline CDR1 and CDR2: GTSNPN and SVGIG (reference sequence). The CDR3 protein is CAWSVPAPLRYNEQFF. CDR3 DNA: TGTGCCTGGAGTGTACCCGCCCCGCTACGGTACAATGAGCAGTTCTTC.

This clonotype appeared a few times. The rearrangement joins TRBV5-1 to TRBJ2-1; a possible D gene is TRBD1 (6 bases). From germline, CDR1 is SGHRS and CDR2 YFSETQ. The V end was cut by 0 bases, the J end by 2 bases, with 15 bases between. The CDR3 is made up of 17 amino acids. CDR3 in amino acids: CASSLASSWGPYNEQFF. CDR3 in DNA: TGCGCCAGCAGCTTGGCCTCCAGCTGGGGGCCCTACAATGAGCAGTTCTTC.

The V gene is TRBV6-2 or TRBV6-3, the J gene TRBJ2-7; TRBD2 matches 7 bases. With 2 bases clipped from V and 2 bases from J, the junction kept 3 bases outside the gene matches. This CDR3 has 14 residues. Germline V gene lookup returns CDR1 MNHEY and CDR2 SVGEGT. CDR3 in amino acids: CASSYVGGTYEQYF. The CDR3, as DNA: TGTGCCAGCAGTTACGTGGGGGGGACCTACGAGCAGTACTTC.

This clonotype was seen a few times. This chain uses TRBV6-2 or TRBV6-3 with TRBJ2-4, with a tentative D call TRBD1 (5 bases). The ends were cut back, 6 bases at V and 2 bases at J, with 11 bases in the middle. The CDR3 sequence is 14 residues long. Germline CDR1 MNHEY, CDR2 SVGEGT. The CDR3 spells CASRQQDTKNIQYF. In DNA, the CDR3 is TGTGCCAGCAGACAACAGGATACCAAAAACATTCAGTACTTC.

There are many counts of this clonotype. The chain uses TRBV3-1 and TRBJ2-5; D is unresolved. The CDR3 is 12 residues long. The V end was cut by 0 bases, the J end by 3 bases, with 2 bases between. The germline gives CDR1 LGHDT, CDR2 YNNKEL (reference sequence). This CDR3 is CASSQEKETQYF. CDR3 coding DNA: TGTGCCAGCAGCCAAGAAAAAGAGACCCAGTACTTC.

This sequence joins TRBV4-2 and TRBJ2-7; 7 nucleotides match TRBD1. In germline, CDR1 is LGHNA, CDR2 YNFKEQ. The junction had 4 bases not matched to a gene; V was cut back by 1 base and J by 4 bases. This CDR3 is 14 amino acids long. CDR3 region: CASSQADREYEQYF. The CDR3 coding sequence is TGTGCCAGCAGCCAAGCCGACAGGGAATACGAGCAGTACTTC.

The V gene is TRBV11-2, the J gene TRBJ2-1, with D perhaps matching TRBD1 or TRBD2 (5 bases each). The CDR3 loop spans 13 amino acids. V was pared by 1 base and J by 12 bases, with 13 bases between. CDR1 and CDR2 (germline): SGHAT, FQNNGV. Written as DNA, the CDR3 is TGTGCCAGCAGCTTAGGGGACGGCCTTCGGCAGTTCTTC. Encoded protein: CASSLGDGLRQFF.